The sequence of this TCR beta chain was determined in a study of response to subunit inactivated influenza vaccine. Regarding the study as a whole: Authors suggested each seasonal flu vaccination may recruit only limited numbers of new T cells.

This clonotype was seen only a few times. What it binds is unknown. J gave up 8 bases and V 6 bases, and 4 bases lay outside the gene matches. This CDR3 is built from 12 residues. TCRdb ran MiXCR on the RT-PCR reads and lists one entry per CDR3 protein. The sample carries a few hundred thousand distinct CDR3 sequences, 11% to 15% recorded once. The TCR comes from a man aged 50-59 years who received an inactivated influenza vaccine. The chain employs TRBV12-3 or TRBV12-4 and TRBJ2-1, with 7 positions matching TRBD1. The sample here was PBMCs from blood, taken approximately 12 days after vaccination. CDR3 nucleotides: TGTGCCAGCAGGTCTACAGGGGATGAGCAGTTCTTC. This sequence encodes CASRSTGDEQFF.